Following are 27 T cell receptor beta chains from one sample sequenced in a study of PD-1 blockade in classical Hodgkin lymphoma. Each patient's relapse followed autologous stem cell transplantation, and brentuximab vedotin exposure varied. Using immunoSEQ multiplex PCR, the repertoire was profiled, and TCRdb retains in-frame clones only, with some absent. The sample records roughly 60,000 clones, approximately 90% being singletons. The sequencing here drew on peripheral blood mononuclear cells (PBMCs), taken before the second cycle of nivolumab. Receptor source: a human donor with classical Hodgkin lymphoma.

This chain links TRBV5-5 with TRBJ2-2, with 7 nucleotides matching TRBD2. The CDR3 length is 16 residues. Germline CDR1 is SGHKS and CDR2 is YYEKEE (reference sequence). J was trimmed by 5 bases and V by 1 base; bases with no gene match: 8. The CDR3 sequence is CASSLIPGEGTGELFF. DNA for the CDR3: TGTGCCAGCAGCTTGATTCCCGGGGAGGGGACCGGGGAGCTGTTTTTT.

The chain employs TRBV10-2 and TRBJ2-7; the D gene is possibly TRBD2 (6 bases). CDR3 size: 15 residues. Trimming removed 2 bases from V and 5 bases from J, with 16 bases in between. The V gene's germline CDR1 is WSHSY and CDR2 SAAADI. The CDR3 region has the DNA TGCGCCAGCAGTGAGCGGGCCCCCTGGAGGGACGAGCAGTACTTC. Its protein is CASSERAPWRDEQYF.

V usage is TRBV7-4 and J usage is TRBJ1-3; no definite D call. The V end was cut by 8 bases, the J end by 0 bases, with 8 bases between. This CDR3 has 13 residues. Germline assignment: CDR1 SGHVT and CDR2 SQSDAQ. CDR3 in amino acids: CASGVSSGNTIYF. As DNA, the CDR3 is TGTGCCAGCGGAGTTTCCTCTGGAAACACCATATATTTT.

The chain joins TRBV5-1 to TRBJ1-1, with D tentatively TRBD1 (5 bases). The CDR3 sequence is 13 residues long. The V and J ends lost 4 bases and 2 bases respectively, with 9 bases between them. Germline loops: CDR1 SGHRS, CDR2 YFSETQ. The CDR3 coding sequence is TGCGCCAGCAGCCAGGGATTAAACACTGAAGCTTTCTTT. Its protein is CASSQGLNTEAFF.

This chain joins TRBV5-5 and TRBJ1-4; D call uncertain. Trimming shortened V by 6 bases and J by 6 bases, and 15 bases separated the two germline ends. This CDR3 has 14 residues. Germline-derived CDR1 and CDR2 are SGHKS and YYEKEE (reference sequence). The CDR3 DNA reads TGTGCCAGCACCTCCGGTAGACTGGATGAAAAACTGTTTTTT. It codes for CASTSGRLDEKLFF.

The chain is built from TRBV13 and TRBJ2-3; 10 bases line up with TRBD2. V shed 5 bases, J shed 2 bases, and the junction held 13 bases outside the gene matches. This CDR3 is built from 18 residues. In germline, CDR1 is PRHDT, CDR2 FYEKMQ (reference sequence). The chain's CDR3 is CASSPQALAGALTDTQYF. Written as DNA, the CDR3 is TGTGCCAGCAGCCCCCAAGCCCTAGCGGGGGCCCTCACAGATACGCAGTATTTT.

The rearrangement joins TRBV5-1 to TRBJ1-2; TRBD1 aligns across 7 bases. This CDR3 has 13 residues. CDR1 and CDR2 from the germline V gene are SGHRS and YFSETQ. Trimming removed 4 bases from V and 6 bases from J; junction bases left unmatched: 6. CDR3 sequence: CASSEPGQHGYTF. CDR3 nucleotides: TGCGCCAGCAGCGAACCGGGACAGCATGGCTACACCTTC.

J is TRBJ2-3 and V is TRBV5-1; 9 bases align to TRBD1. This CDR3 region has 15 residues. The germline CDR1 and CDR2 sequences are SGHRS and YFSETQ. The trim removed 4 bases at V and 4 bases at J, leaving 7 bases unmatched. The CDR3 sequence is CASSPTGGSADTQYF. CDR3 DNA: TGCGCCAGCAGCCCGACAGGGGGAAGCGCAGATACGCAGTATTTT.

V and J are TRBV11-2 and TRBJ2-7; 12 nucleotides match TRBD2. The CDR3 contains 15 residues. After removal of 5 bases from V and 1 base from J, the junction contained 3 bases not matched to a gene. CDR1 and CDR2 (germline): SGHAT, FQNNGV. The CDR3 bases are TGTGCCAGCAGCACTAGCGGGGGGACATCCTACGAGCAGTACTTC. Protein product: CASSTSGGTSYEQYF.

This sequence joins TRBV14 and TRBJ1-1; 7 bases are a match to TRBD1. CDR3 length: 19 residues. CDR1 and CDR2 (germline): SGHDN, FVKESK. The V segment lost 0 bases and the J segment 1 base; nucleotides outside the gene matches: 14. Here the CDR3 reads CASSQDRALGGWKNTEAFF. The DNA for the CDR3 is TGTGCCAGCAGCCAAGATCGAGCTTTAGGGGGCTGGAAGAACACTGAAGCTTTCTTT.

The J gene is TRBJ2-1, the V gene TRBV11-3; a weak D match, TRBD1 (6 bases). The CDR3 covers 14 residues. Germline CDR1 is SGHNT and CDR2 is YENEEA. V lost 1 base to trimming and J lost 7 bases, with 11 bases between them. Written as DNA, the CDR3 is TGTGCCAGCAGCTTAGGACAGGTGGGGAATGAGCAGTTCTTC. This encodes CASSLGQVGNEQFF.

The chain has TRBV11-1 and TRBJ2-6; D not certain. Between the trimmed V and J ends, which lost 1 base and 0 bases, there was a span of 4 bases. Per germline, CDR1 SGHAT and CDR2 FQDESV (reference sequence). This CDR3 spans 15 amino acids. The CDR3 reads CASSLEFSGANVLTF. The DNA of the CDR3 is TGTGCCAGCAGCTTAGAGTTCTCTGGGGCCAACGTCCTGACTTTC.

The chain is built from TRBV28 and TRBJ2-7; D remains ambiguous. The CDR3 has 12 residues. CDR1 is MDHEN and CDR2 is SYDVKM in the germline V gene. Deletions cut 6 bases from V and 3 bases from J, with 9 bases between. CDR3 loop: CASRSPSYEQYF. The CDR3 region has the DNA TGTGCCAGCAGAAGTCCCAGCTACGAGCAGTACTTC.

J is TRBJ2-7 and V is TRBV19; TRBD1 is a possible D gene (6 bases). Germline values: CDR1 LNHDA, CDR2 SQIVND (reference sequence). V was cut by 6 bases and J by 6 bases, with 15 bases left in between. The CDR3 contains 13 residues. The CDR3 is CASSRKTGSEQYF. The CDR3 nucleotides read TGTGCCAGTAGCCGAAAGACAGGCAGCGAGCAGTACTTC. The full variable domain, in which reference TRBV19 and TRBJ2-7 provide the parts outside the CDR3, is DGGITQSPKYLFRKEGQNVTLSCEQNLNHDAMYWYRQDPGQGLRLIYYSQIVNDFQKGDIAEGYSVSREKKESFPLTVTSAQKNPTAFYLCASSRKTGSEQYFGPGTRLTVT.

J is TRBJ2-7 and V is TRBV5-1, with 10 nucleotides matching TRBD2. Germline loops: CDR1 SGHRS, CDR2 YFSETQ. The CDR3 sequence is 14 residues long. V lost 2 bases to trimming and J lost 2 bases; unmatched junction nucleotides: 1. The DNA of the CDR3 is TGCGCCAGCAGCTTAAGCGGGGGGGCCTACGAGCAGTACTTC. Encoded protein: CASSLSGGAYEQYF.

The chain employs TRBV27 and TRBJ2-7; D ambiguous. Germline V lookup: CDR1 MNHEY, CDR2 SMNVEV (reference sequence). With 0 bases removed from V and 2 bases from J, the gap between germline ends came to 14 bases. The CDR3 length is 16 residues. Written as DNA, the CDR3 is TGTGCCAGCAGTTTATCGAAGTCCGTCCCCCCCTACGAGCAGTACTTC. This codes for CASSLSKSVPPYEQYF.

The V and J genes are TRBV5-1 and TRBJ2-5, with TRBD2 matching 8 bases. This CDR3 has 13 residues. V shed 8 bases, J shed 5 bases, and the junction held 8 bases outside the gene matches. Germline assignment: CDR1 SGHRS and CDR2 YFSETQ. In DNA, the CDR3 is TGCGCCAGTGCGGCGGGGGGACTCGAGACCCAGTACTTC. Translating it yields CASAAGGLETQYF.

The chain joins TRBV20-1 to TRBJ2-7; the D gene is possibly TRBD2 (5 bases). V was shortened by 6 bases and J by 5 bases, with 8 bases between the two germline ends. The germline CDR1 and CDR2 sequences are DFQATT and SNEGSKA (reference sequence). The CDR3 length is 10 residues. CDR3 loop: CSARADEQYF. CDR3 nucleotides: TGCAGTGCGCGGGCCGACGAGCAGTACTTC.

This clone was counted between two and nine times. This chain connects TRBV7-9 to TRBJ1-6, with 7 bases fitting TRBD1. The CDR3 loop spans 13 amino acids. The V segment lost 5 bases and the J segment 10 bases; nucleotides outside the gene matches: 5. Germline V gene data show CDR1 as SEHNR and CDR2 as FQNEAQ (reference sequence). CDR3 region: CASSQQGNSPLHF. The CDR3 DNA reads as TGTGCCAGCAGCCAACAGGGGAACTCACCCCTCCACTTT.

V usage is TRBV5-1 and J usage is TRBJ2-5; D unresolved. With 4 bases removed from V and 5 bases from J, the gap between germline ends came to 12 bases. Germline V gene sequence: CDR1 SGHRS, CDR2 YFSETQ. The CDR3 spans 13 residues. CDR3 sequence (DNA): TGCGCCAGCAGCCCCGGCCCACGGGAGACCCAGTACTTC. Its protein is CASSPGPRETQYF.

The genes are TRBV11-2 and TRBJ1-2; D is unclear. V lost 0 bases and J 7 bases, leaving 9 bases between the germline ends. Germline CDR1 is SGHAT and CDR2 is FQNNGV. This CDR3 spans 13 amino acids. DNA of the CDR3: TGTGCCAGCAGCTTAGATCTTTTTAGTGGCTACACCTTC. Translating it yields CASSLDLFSGYTF.

The chain uses TRBV5-5 and TRBJ1-5, with 9 bases matching TRBD1. Per the germline V gene, CDR1 is SGHKS and CDR2 is YYEKEE (reference sequence). J gave up 11 bases and V 4 bases, and 10 bases lay outside the gene matches. The CDR3 is 14 amino acids. The chain's CDR3 is CASSPGTGYSTQHF. In DNA form, the CDR3 reads TGTGCCAGCAGCCCCGGGACAGGGTATTCGACCCAGCATTTT.

CDR3 coding DNA: TGCGCCAGCTACCCTGGGAGGGCTGCCTCTGGAAACACCATATATTTT. Encoded protein: CASYPGRAASGNTIYF. The chain joins TRBV5-1 to TRBJ1-3; D unclear. This CDR3 is built from 16 residues. Germline assignment: CDR1 SGHRS and CDR2 YFSETQ. V lost 7 bases and J 0 bases, leaving 17 bases between the germline ends.

This sequence joins TRBV7-2 and TRBJ2-1, with 9 bases that match TRBD1. Per the germline V gene, CDR1 is SGHTA and CDR2 is FQGNSA. This CDR3 region has 15 residues. The junction had 8 bases not matched to a gene; V was cut back by 7 bases and J by 4 bases. For the CDR3, the DNA is TGTGCCAGCAATACCGGGACAGGGTTATACAATGAGCAGTTCTTC. Protein product: CASNTGTGLYNEQFF. The full variable domain, its missing parts supplied by reference TRBV7-2 and TRBJ2-1, is GAGVSQSPSNKVTEKGKDVELRCDPISGHTALYWYRQSLGQGLEFLIYFQGNSAPDKSGLPSDRFSAERTGGSVSTLTIQRTQQEDSAVYLCASNTGTGLYNEQFFGPGTRLTVL.

The genes are TRBV6-5 and TRBJ1-2, with 8 bases that match TRBD1. CDR1 is MNHEY and CDR2 is SVGAGI in the germline V gene. V shed 1 base and J 4 bases; nucleotides not matched to a gene: 5. The CDR3 has 15 residues. CDR3: CASSYFGQGGYGYTF. CDR3 bases: TGTGCCAGCAGTTACTTCGGACAGGGCGGCTATGGCTACACCTTC.

V gene TRBV5-1 combines with J gene TRBJ1-3, with unresolved D. Looked up from germline, CDR1 is SGHRS and CDR2 is YFSETQ. V was clipped by 3 bases and J by 0 bases, with 7 bases between them. CDR3 length equals 14 residues. CDR3 DNA sequence: TGCGCCAGCAGCTCGAAGGGCTCTGGAAACACCATATATTTT. Encoded protein: CASSSKGSGNTIYF.

The rearrangement links TRBV2 to TRBJ2-3; 11 bases are shared with TRBD2. Trimming cost V 10 bases and J 0 bases; bases outside gene matches: 6. Germline CDR1 reads SNHLY; CDR2 reads FYNNEI. The CDR3 is 15 amino acids. This chain's CDR3 is CATSTSGASTDTQYF. The CDR3 DNA reads TGTGCCACCTCGACTAGCGGGGCTAGCACAGATACGCAGTATTTT.